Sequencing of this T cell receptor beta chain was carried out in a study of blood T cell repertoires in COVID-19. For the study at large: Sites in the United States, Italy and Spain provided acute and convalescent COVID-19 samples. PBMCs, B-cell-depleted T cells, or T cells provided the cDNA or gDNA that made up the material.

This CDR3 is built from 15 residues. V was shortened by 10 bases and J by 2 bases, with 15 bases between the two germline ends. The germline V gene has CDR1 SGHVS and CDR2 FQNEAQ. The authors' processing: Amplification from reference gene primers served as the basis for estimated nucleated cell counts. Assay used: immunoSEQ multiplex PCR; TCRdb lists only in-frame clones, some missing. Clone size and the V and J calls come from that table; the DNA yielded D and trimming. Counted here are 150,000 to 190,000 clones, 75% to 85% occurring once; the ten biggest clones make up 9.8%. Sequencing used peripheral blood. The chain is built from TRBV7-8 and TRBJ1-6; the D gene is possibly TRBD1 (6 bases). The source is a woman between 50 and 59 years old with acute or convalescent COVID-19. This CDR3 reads CATRVGDTYNSPLHF. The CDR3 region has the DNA TGTGCCACGAGAGTGGGGGACACCTATAATTCACCCCTCCACTTT.